The present entry profiles one T cell receptor (beta chain) with its context. This sample was taken from a study of T cells and Merkel cell carcinoma outcomes. Here immunoSEQ multiplex PCR was the method, and the copy in TCRdb shows in-frame clones only, minus some. Among some 6,000 clones listed, approximately 75% were seen once. The TCR was taken from a human donor with Merkel cell carcinoma. Some clones in this sample may be carry-over from other donors' samples. The specimen sequenced was tumor tissue from Merkel cell carcinoma.

This CDR3 is CAWGDRDDTEAFF. The CDR3 DNA reads TGTGCCTGGGGAGACAGGGACGACACTGAAGCTTTCTTT. The chain combines TRBV30 with TRBJ1-1, with 7 bases fitting TRBD1. The J segment lost 3 bases and the V segment lost 5 bases, leaving 6 bases of the junction unmatched. Germline CDR1 reads GTSNPN; CDR2 reads SVGIG (reference sequence). CDR3 size: 13 residues. Full variable domain (missing parts from reference TRBV30 and TRBJ1-1): SQTIHQWPATLVQPVGSPLSLECTVEGTSNPNLYWYRQAAGRGLQLLFYSVGIGQISSEVPQNLSASRPQDRQFILSSKKLLLSDSGFYLCAWGDRDDTEAFFGQGTRLTVV.